This T cell receptor (beta chain) comes out of a study of cytomegalovirus exposure and HLA in healthy donors. Background on the study: Inside one of the first data releases sat about 85 million unique TCRs taken from HLA-typed donors. Study-wide points: Associated with HLA alleles at 0.05 false discovery rate in a later analysis were fewer than 20,000 TCR beta sequences. Sequencing depth across donors, presence/absence analyses assumed, was roughly uniform.

To note about this clone: Its antigen remains unknown.

Primers included in the PCR were 60 Vbeta and 13 Jbeta primers. Repertoires were generated with immunoSEQ multiplex PCR, while TCRdb's copy carries only in-frame clones and drops some. The sample includes about 89,000 clones, around three quarters of them seen just once. With 4 bases clipped from V and 3 bases from J, the junction kept 10 bases outside the gene matches. Germline lookup yields CDR1 SGDLS and CDR2 YYNGEE. The CDR3 has 15 amino acids. Donors showed nominal health when sampled, although they likely had unrecorded immune exposures. The chain recombines TRBV9 with TRBJ2-7, with 7 bases lining up with TRBD2. This TCR derives from a male donor in good health and CMV-seronegative. The sequenced sample consisted of PBMCs. CDR3 nucleotides: TGTGCCAGCAGCTCACTGGGACTACCTGACTACGAGCAGTACTTC. Amino acid sequence: CASSSLGLPDYEQYF.